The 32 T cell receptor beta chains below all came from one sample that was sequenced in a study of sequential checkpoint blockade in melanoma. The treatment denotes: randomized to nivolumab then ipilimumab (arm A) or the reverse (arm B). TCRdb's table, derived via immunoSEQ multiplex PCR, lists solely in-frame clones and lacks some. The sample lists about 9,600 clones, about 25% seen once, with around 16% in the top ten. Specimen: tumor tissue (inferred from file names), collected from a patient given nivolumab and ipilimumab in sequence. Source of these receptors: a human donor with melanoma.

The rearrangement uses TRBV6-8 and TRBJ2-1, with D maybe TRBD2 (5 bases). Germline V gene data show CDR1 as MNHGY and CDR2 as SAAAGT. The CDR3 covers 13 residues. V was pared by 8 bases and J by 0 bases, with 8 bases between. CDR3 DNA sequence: TGTGCCAGCCGGGGTAGCTCCTACAATGAGCAGTTCTTC. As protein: CASRGSSYNEQFF.

Here the CDR3 DNA reads TGCGCCAGCAGCCCTGGGCAGAGAACACCGGATACGCAGTATTTT. Amino acids: CASSPGQRTPDTQYF. V gene TRBV5-1 combines with J gene TRBJ2-3; D gene uncertain. CDR1 is SGHRS, CDR2 YFSETQ, per germline. CDR3 size: 15 residues. The V end lost 4 bases, the J end lost 6 bases, and 18 bases lay between the germline ends.

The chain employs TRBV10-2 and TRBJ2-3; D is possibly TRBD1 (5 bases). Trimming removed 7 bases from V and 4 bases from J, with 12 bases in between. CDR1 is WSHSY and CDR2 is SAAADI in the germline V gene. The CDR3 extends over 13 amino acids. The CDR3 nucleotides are TGCGCCAGCAACAGGAATCAGGCAGATACGCAGTATTTT. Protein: CASNRNQADTQYF.

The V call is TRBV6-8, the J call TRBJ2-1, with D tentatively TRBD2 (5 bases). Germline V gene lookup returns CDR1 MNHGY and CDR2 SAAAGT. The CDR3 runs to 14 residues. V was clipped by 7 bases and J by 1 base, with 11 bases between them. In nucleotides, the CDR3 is TGTGCCAGCAACCCGGGATCGTCCTACAATGAGCAGTTCTTC. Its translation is CASNPGSSYNEQFF.

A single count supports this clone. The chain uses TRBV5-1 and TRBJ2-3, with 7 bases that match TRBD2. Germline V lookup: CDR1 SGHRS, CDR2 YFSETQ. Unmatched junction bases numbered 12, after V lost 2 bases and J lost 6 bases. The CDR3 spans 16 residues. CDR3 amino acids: CASSLLAHPPVDTQYF. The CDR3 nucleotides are TGCGCCAGCAGCTTACTAGCGCATCCCCCCGTGGATACGCAGTATTTT.

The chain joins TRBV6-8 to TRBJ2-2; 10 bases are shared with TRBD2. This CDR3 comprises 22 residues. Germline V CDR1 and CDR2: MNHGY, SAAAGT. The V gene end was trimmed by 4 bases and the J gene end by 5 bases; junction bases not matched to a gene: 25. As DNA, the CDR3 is TGTGCCAGCAGTTTCCCGGGGCTAGCGGGAGCCAGCGCCTATGTAGTGACCGGGGAGCTGTTTTTT. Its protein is CASSFPGLAGASAYVVTGELFF.

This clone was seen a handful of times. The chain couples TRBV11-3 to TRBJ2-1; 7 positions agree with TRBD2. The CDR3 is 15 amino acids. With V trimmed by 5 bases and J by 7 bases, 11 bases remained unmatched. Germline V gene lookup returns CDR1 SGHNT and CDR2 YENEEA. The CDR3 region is CASSRGLGGTNEQFF. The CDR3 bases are TGTGCCAGCAGCCGCGGACTAGGAGGTACGAATGAGCAGTTCTTC.

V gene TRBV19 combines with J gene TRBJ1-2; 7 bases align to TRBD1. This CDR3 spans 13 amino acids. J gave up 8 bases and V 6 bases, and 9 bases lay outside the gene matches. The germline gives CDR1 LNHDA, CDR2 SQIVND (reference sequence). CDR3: CASRWDSSLGYTF. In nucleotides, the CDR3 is TGTGCCAGTAGGTGGGACAGCTCCTTAGGCTACACCTTC.

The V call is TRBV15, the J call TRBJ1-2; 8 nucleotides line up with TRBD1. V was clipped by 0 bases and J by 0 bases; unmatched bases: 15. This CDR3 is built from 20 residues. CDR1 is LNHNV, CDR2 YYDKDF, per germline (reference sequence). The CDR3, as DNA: TGTGCCACCAGCAGAGATTTTTTGGCGCCCGGGACAGGAACTAACTATGGCTACACCTTC. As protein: CATSRDFLAPGTGTNYGYTF.

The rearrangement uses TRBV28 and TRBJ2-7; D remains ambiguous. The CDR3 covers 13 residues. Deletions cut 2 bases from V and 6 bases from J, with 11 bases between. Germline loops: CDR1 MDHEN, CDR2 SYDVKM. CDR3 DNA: TGTGCCAGCAGTTTACCAGGAGCGAGCGAGCAGTACTTC. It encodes CASSLPGASEQYF.

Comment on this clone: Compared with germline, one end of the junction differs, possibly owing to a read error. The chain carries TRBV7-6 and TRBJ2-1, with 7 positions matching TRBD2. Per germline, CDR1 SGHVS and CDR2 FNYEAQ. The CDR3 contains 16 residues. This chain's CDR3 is CASSLGVGGPTNEQFF. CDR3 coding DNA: TGTGCTAGCAGCTTAGGAGTGGGAGGGCCCACCAATGAGCAGTTCTTC.

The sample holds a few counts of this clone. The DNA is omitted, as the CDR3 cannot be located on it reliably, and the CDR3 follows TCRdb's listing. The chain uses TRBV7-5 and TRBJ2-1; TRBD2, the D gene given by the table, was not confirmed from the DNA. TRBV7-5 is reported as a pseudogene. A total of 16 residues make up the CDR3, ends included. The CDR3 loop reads CASSFGPGGPWNEQFF.

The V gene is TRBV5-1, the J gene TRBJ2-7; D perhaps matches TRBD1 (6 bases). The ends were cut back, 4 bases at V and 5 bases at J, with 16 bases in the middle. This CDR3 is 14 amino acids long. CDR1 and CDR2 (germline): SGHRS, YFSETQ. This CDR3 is CASSAGTSGDEQYF. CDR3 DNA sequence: TGCGCCAGCAGCGCCGGGACAAGCGGAGACGAGCAGTACTTC. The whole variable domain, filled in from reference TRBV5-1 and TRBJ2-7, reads KAGVTQTPRYLIKTRGQQVTLSCSPISGHRSVSWYQQTPGQGLQFLFEYFSETQRNKGNFPGRFSGRQFSNSRSEMNVSTLELGDSALYLCASSAGTSGDEQYFGPGTRLTVT.

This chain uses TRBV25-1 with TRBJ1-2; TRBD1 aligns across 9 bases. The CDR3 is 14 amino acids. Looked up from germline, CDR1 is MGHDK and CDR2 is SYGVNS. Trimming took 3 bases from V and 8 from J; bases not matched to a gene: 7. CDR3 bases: TGTGCCAGCAGTGACCGGGACAGGGCTGGCGGCTACACCTTC. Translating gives CASSDRDRAGGYTF.

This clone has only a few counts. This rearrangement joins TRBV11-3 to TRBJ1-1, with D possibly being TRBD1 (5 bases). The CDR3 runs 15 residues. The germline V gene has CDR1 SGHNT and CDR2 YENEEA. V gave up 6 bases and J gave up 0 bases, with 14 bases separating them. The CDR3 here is CASRATASMNTEAFF. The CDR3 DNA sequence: TGTGCCAGCAGAGCGACAGCATCAATGAACACTGAAGCTTTCTTT. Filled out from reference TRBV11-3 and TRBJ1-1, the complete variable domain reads EAGVVQSPRYKIIEKKQPVAFWCNPISGHNTLYWYLQNLGQGPELLIRYENEEAVDDSQLPKDRFSAERLKGVDSTLKIQPAELGDSAVYLCASRATASMNTEAFFGQGTRLTVV.

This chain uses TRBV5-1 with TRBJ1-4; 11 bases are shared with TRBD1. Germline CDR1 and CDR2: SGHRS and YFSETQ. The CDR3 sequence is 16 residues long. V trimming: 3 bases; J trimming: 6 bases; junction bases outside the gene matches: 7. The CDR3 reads CASSSNPGQGDEKLFF. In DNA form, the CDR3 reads TGCGCCAGCAGCTCCAACCCGGGACAGGGGGATGAAAAACTGTTTTTT.

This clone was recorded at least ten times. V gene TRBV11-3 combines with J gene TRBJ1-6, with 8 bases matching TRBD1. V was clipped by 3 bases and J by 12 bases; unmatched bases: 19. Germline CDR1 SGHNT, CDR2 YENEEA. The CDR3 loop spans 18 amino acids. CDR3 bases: TGTGCCAGCAGCTTGCAGTCAGGGGGCAATCCTCTTGGGGGACCCCTCCACTTT. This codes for CASSLQSGGNPLGGPLHF.

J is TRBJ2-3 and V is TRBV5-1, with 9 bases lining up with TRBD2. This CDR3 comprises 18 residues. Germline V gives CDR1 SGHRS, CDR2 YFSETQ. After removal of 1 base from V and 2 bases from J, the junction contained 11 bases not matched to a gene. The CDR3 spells CASSLTGVAGDPTDTQYF. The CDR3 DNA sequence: TGCGCCAGCAGCTTGACGGGCGTAGCGGGAGATCCCACAGATACGCAGTATTTT.

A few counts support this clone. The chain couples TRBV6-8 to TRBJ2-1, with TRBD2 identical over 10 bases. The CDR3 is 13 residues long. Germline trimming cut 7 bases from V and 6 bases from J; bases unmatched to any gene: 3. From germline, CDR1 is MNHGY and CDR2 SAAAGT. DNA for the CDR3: TGTGCCAGCACCTGGACTAGCGGCAATGAGCAGTTCTTC. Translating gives CASTWTSGNEQFF.

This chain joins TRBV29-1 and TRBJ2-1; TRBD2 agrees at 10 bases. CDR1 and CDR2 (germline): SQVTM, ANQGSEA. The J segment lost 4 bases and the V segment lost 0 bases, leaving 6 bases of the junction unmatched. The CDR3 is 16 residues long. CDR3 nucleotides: TGCAGCGTTGAAGATCGGGGTAGCGGGGGGTACAATGAGCAGTTCTTC. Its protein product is CSVEDRGSGGYNEQFF.

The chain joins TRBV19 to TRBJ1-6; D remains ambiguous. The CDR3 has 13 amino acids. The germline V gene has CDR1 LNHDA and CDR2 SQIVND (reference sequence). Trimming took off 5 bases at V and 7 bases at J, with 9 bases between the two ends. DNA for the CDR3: TGTGCCAGTAGTTTTGGGTACAATTCACCCCTCCACTTT. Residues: CASSFGYNSPLHF.

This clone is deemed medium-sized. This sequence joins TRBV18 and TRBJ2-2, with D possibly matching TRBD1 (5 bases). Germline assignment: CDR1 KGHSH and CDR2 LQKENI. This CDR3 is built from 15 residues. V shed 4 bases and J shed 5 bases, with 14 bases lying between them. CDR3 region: CASSQVQGRTGELFF. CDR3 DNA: TGTGCCAGCTCACAAGTGCAGGGCAGAACCGGGGAGCTGTTTTTT.

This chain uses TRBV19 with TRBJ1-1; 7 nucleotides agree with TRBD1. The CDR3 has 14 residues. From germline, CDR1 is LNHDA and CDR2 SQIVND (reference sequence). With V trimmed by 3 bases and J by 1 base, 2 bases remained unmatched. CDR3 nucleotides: TGTGCCAGTAGTATGGGACAGAGGAACACTGAAGCTTTCTTT. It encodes CASSMGQRNTEAFF.

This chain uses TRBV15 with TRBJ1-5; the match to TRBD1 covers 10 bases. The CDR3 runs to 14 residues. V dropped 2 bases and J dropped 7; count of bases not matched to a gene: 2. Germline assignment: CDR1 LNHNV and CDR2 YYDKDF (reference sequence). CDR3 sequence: CATSRRDRGQPQHF. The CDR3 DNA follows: TGTGCCACCAGCAGAAGGGACAGGGGACAGCCCCAGCATTTT.

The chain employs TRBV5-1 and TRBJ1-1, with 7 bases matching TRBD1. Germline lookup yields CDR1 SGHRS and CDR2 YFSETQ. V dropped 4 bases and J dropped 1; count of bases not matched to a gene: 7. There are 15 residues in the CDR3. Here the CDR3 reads CASSPGQDRNTEAFF. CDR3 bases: TGCGCCAGCAGCCCAGGACAGGACAGGAACACTGAAGCTTTCTTT.

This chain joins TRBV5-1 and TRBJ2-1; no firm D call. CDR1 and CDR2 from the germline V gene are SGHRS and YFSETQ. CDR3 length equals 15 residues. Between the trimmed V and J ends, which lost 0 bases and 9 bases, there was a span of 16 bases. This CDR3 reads CASSLAELDISEQFF. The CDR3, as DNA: TGCGCCAGCAGCTTGGCCGAGCTAGATATCAGTGAGCAGTTCTTC.

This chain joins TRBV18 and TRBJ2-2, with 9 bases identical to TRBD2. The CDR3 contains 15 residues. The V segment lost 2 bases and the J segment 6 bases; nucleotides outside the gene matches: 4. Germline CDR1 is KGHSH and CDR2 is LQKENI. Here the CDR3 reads CASSPSPSGAGELFF. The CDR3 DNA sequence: TGTGCCAGCTCACCATCCCCTAGCGGGGCCGGGGAGCTGTTTTTT.

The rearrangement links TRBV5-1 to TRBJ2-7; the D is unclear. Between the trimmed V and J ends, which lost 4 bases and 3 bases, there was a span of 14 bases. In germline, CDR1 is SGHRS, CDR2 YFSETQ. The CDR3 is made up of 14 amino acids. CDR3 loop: CASSNGITNYEQYF. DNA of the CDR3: TGCGCCAGCAGCAACGGTATAACGAACTACGAGCAGTACTTC. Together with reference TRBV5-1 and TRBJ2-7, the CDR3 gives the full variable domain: KAGVTQTPRYLIKTRGQQVTLSCSPISGHRSVSWYQQTPGQGLQFLFEYFSETQRNKGNFPGRFSGRQFSNSRSEMNVSTLELGDSALYLCASSNGITNYEQYFGPGTRLTVT.

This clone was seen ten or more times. The CDR3 region is CASSLEYLTYEQYF. The DNA of the CDR3 is TGTGCCAGCAGTTTAGAATACCTAACCTACGAGCAGTACTTC. V usage is TRBV6-8 and J usage is TRBJ2-7; the D is unclear. Trimming stripped 4 bases from V and 2 bases from J, with 12 bases between. CDR1 is MNHGY and CDR2 is SAAAGT in the germline V gene. This CDR3 is built from 14 residues.

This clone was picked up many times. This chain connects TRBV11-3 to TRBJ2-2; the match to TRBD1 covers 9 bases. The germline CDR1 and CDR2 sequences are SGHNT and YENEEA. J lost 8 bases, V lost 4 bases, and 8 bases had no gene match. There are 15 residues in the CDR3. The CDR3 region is CASSSTGQGSGELFF. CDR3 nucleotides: TGTGCCAGCAGCTCAACCGGACAGGGGTCTGGGGAGCTGTTTTTT.

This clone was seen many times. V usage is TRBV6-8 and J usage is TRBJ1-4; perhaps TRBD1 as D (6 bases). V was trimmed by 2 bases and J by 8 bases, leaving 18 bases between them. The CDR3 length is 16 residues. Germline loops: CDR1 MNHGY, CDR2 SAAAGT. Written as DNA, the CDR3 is TGTGCCAGCAGTTACACCGGGACAAAAAACCGGGAAAAACTGTTTTTT. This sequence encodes CASSYTGTKNREKLFF.

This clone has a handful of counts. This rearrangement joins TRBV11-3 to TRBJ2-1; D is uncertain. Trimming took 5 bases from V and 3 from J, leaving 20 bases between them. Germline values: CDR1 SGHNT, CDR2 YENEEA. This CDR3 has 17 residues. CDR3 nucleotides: TGTGCCAGCAGCCCGAGACCGGTGGGCGGATTCTACAATGAGCAGTTCTTC. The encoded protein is CASSPRPVGGFYNEQFF.